This passage covers 11 T cell receptor beta chains from one sample sequenced in a study of breast tumors, draining lymph nodes, adjacent tissues. Breast cancer patients provided tissue from their axillary draining lymph nodes. One entry per CDR3 protein results from TCRdb running MiXCR on the multiplex PCR reads. The repertoire has roughly 130,000 distinct CDR3 sequences, around 20% of them found once; the top ten carry around 3.5%. Sequencing used axillary lymph node tissue. These TCRs come from a female donor with breast cancer. Some clones in this sample may be carry-over from other donors' samples.

This clonotype has ten or more counts. The chain carries TRBV11-2 and TRBJ2-3; D is uncertain. This CDR3 region has 15 residues. Looked up from germline, CDR1 is SGHAT and CDR2 is FQNNGV. The V and J ends lost 0 bases and 0 bases respectively, with 7 bases between them. The CDR3 DNA reads TGTGCCAGCAGCTTAGATCTCCCTAGCACAGATACGCAGTATTTT. It encodes CASSLDLPSTDTQYF.

This clonotype was detected a few times. V gene TRBV28 combines with J gene TRBJ2-5; D is unresolved. The CDR3 contains 12 residues. The ends were cut back, 4 bases at V and 5 bases at J, with 8 bases in the middle. CDR1 MDHEN and CDR2 SYDVKM come from the germline V gene. The CDR3: CASSWGGETQYF. For the CDR3, the DNA is TGTGCCAGCAGTTGGGGTGGTGAGACCCAGTACTTC.

Turning to this clonotype: Since a much larger clone is just one base distant, this may be a read error. This sequence joins TRBV6-1 and TRBJ1-5; D is possibly TRBD1 (5 bases). Trimming shortened V by 4 bases and J by 9 bases, and 13 bases separated the two germline ends. Per germline, CDR1 MNHNS and CDR2 SASEGT. This CDR3 spans 13 amino acids. CDR3 bases: TGTGCCAGCAGTGCAGGGTCGAGTCGGCCCCAGCATTTT. Encoded protein: CASSAGSSRPQHF.

This clonotype was seen at least ten times. The V and J genes are TRBV24-1 and TRBJ2-3, with a weak D call TRBD2 (5 bases). In germline, CDR1 is KGHDR, CDR2 SFDVKD. V lost 7 bases, J lost 2 bases, and 15 bases lay in between. The CDR3 loop spans 15 amino acids. For the CDR3, the DNA is TGTGCCACCAGCGGACTGACTACTGACACAGATACGCAGTATTTT. This sequence encodes CATSGLTTDTDTQYF.

This clonotype has more than one count but fewer than ten. The chain has TRBV27 and TRBJ2-1; D might be TRBD1 (6 bases). Trimming removed 3 bases at V and 0 bases at J, with 12 bases between. In germline, CDR1 is MNHEY, CDR2 SMNVEV (reference sequence). The length of the CDR3 is 16 residues. The CDR3 DNA reads as TGTGCCAGCAGTTTCGTACAGGGAAGCTCCTACAATGAGCAGTTCTTC. Its protein product is CASSFVQGSSYNEQFF.

This clonotype was seen once. Just one base apart from a much larger clone, this may be a read error. The chain links TRBV6-5 to TRBJ2-3, with D uncertain. Germline V gives CDR1 MNHEY, CDR2 SVGAGI. The length of the CDR3 is 12 residues. V was clipped by 8 bases and J by 11 bases, with 17 bases between them. This CDR3 reads CASGTGRLRQYF. The CDR3 region has the DNA TGTGCCAGCGGCACCGGGCGATTGAGGCAGTATTTT.

This clonotype has a count of ten or more. This chain connects TRBV5-1 to TRBJ1-3, with 11 bases aligning to TRBD1. Trimming at V came to 4 bases and at J to 3 bases, leaving 9 bases not matched to a gene. This CDR3 region has 17 residues. Germline CDR1 is SGHRS and CDR2 is YFSETQ. The CDR3 sequence: CASSTGTGGSFGNTIYF. The CDR3 nucleotides are TGCGCCAGCAGCACGGGGACAGGGGGTAGTTTTGGAAACACCATATATTTT.

At least ten counts were recorded for this clonotype. This chain uses TRBV6-1 with TRBJ2-7; maybe TRBD1 (6 bases). With 6 bases removed from V and 2 bases from J, the gap between germline ends came to 20 bases. Germline-derived CDR1 and CDR2 are MNHNS and SASEGT. This CDR3 has 16 amino acids. The CDR3 here is CASSRVAGAGTYEQYF. The CDR3 coding sequence is TGTGCCAGCAGCCGGGTGGCAGGGGCGGGCACCTACGAGCAGTACTTC.

This clonotype has ten or more counts. The chain is built from TRBV3-1 and TRBJ1-5; 11 bases align to TRBD1. There are 14 residues in the CDR3. In germline, CDR1 is LGHDT, CDR2 YNNKEL (reference sequence). J lost 6 bases, V lost 4 bases, and 2 bases had no gene match. The CDR3 reads CASSPGTGGQPQHF. The CDR3 nucleotides are TGTGCCAGCAGCCCCGGGACAGGGGGTCAGCCCCAGCATTTT.

This clonotype was counted ten times or more. The CDR3 is CATSRGNEGYNEQFF. The CDR3 DNA follows: TGTGCCACCAGCAGAGGAAACGAAGGATACAATGAGCAGTTCTTC. The rearrangement uses TRBV15 and TRBJ2-1, with D unresolved. Germline lookup yields CDR1 LNHNV and CDR2 YYDKDF (reference sequence). The CDR3 covers 15 residues. V dropped 1 base and J dropped 4 bases, with 11 bases sitting between them.

This clonotype was recorded many times. V and J are TRBV3-1 and TRBJ2-1, with D unclear. The V gene's germline CDR1 is LGHDT and CDR2 YNNKEL (reference sequence). CDR3 length: 17 amino acids. V lost 0 bases, J lost 1 base, and 13 bases lay in between. The CDR3 loop reads CASSQEILVGSYNEQFF. CDR3 DNA sequence: TGTGCCAGCAGCCAAGAGATCCTAGTCGGGTCCTACAATGAGCAGTTCTTC.